This entry lists 14 T cell receptor beta chains sequenced from one sample in a study of blood T cell repertoires in COVID-19 (dated by TCRdb to about 2020). Libraries were prepared through the immunoSEQ multiplex PCR assay. In its TCRdb copy, this immuneACCESS table keeps in-frame sequences only and misses some clones. Where compared with another copy, unresolved V genes explain less than half of these, and the others have no known cause. This sample lists about 89,000 clones; 80% were detected once. The ten largest clones capture 15% to 20% of the sample. The sequencing input was peripheral blood. The origin of the receptors is an elderly woman with acute or convalescent COVID-19.

This clone was seen once. This chain joins TRBV4-2 and TRBJ1-1; no firm D call. CDR1 is LGHNA and CDR2 is YNFKEQ in the germline V gene. Trimming removed 1 base at V and 1 base at J, with 13 bases between. The CDR3 covers 16 residues. CDR3 in DNA: TGTGCCAGCAGCCAAGCCCTTTTCTCTACGAACACTGAAGCTTTCTTT. Protein sequence: CASSQALFSTNTEAFF.

The chain joins TRBV18 to TRBJ1-2; tentative D call: TRBD1 (6 bases). The germline V gene encodes CDR1 KGHSH and CDR2 LQKENI. CDR3 length: 14 residues. The ends were cut back, 3 bases at V and 1 base at J, with 9 bases in the middle. The CDR3 loop reads CASSPGTLNYGYTF. CDR3 bases: TGTGCCAGCTCACCCGGGACACTTAACTATGGCTACACCTTC.

The chain uses TRBV10-3 and TRBJ1-5; 7 nucleotides agree with TRBD1. Germline V gene data show CDR1 as ENHRY and CDR2 as SYGVKD. CDR3 length equals 15 residues. The J segment lost 1 base and the V segment lost 4 bases, leaving 4 bases of the junction unmatched. CDR3 sequence: CAISGAQGSNQPQHF. The DNA for the CDR3 is TGTGCCATCAGTGGAGCACAGGGGAGCAATCAGCCCCAGCATTTT.

This clone was detected a few times. This sequence joins TRBV3-1 (or the pseudogene TRBV3-2) and TRBJ2-7; D perhaps matches TRBD1 (5 bases). V lost 1 base and J lost 2, with 9 bases in between. Germline CDR1 and CDR2: LGHDT and YNNKEL (reference sequence). The CDR3 has 14 amino acids. CDR3 loop: CASSQGYRPYEQYF. DNA for the CDR3: TGTGCCAGCAGCCAAGGGTACAGGCCCTACGAGCAGTACTTC.

The gene calls are TRBV18 and TRBJ2-4; 7 bases line up with TRBD1. The ends lost 3 bases at V and 0 bases at J; junction bases unmatched: 11. Germline CDR1 KGHSH, CDR2 LQKENI. This CDR3 comprises 18 residues. The CDR3 sequence is CASSPYTGQLLAKNIQYF. Written as DNA, the CDR3 is TGTGCCAGCTCACCCTACACGGGACAGCTGCTAGCCAAAAACATTCAGTACTTC.

The chain couples TRBV6-5 to TRBJ2-5, with D possibly TRBD1 on 6 matching bases. The ends were cut back, 0 bases at V and 5 bases at J, with 13 bases in the middle. Per the germline V gene, CDR1 is MNHEY and CDR2 is SVGAGI. The CDR3 has 15 amino acids. The CDR3 nucleotides read TGTGCCAGCAGTTACTCGAGGCACAGGGATGAGACCCAGTACTTC. Residues: CASSYSRHRDETQYF.

The chain links TRBV5-1 to TRBJ2-2; D is possibly TRBD1 (6 bases). Germline V gene sequence: CDR1 SGHRS, CDR2 YFSETQ. Trimming pared 0 bases from V and 6 bases from J, leaving 12 bases between. This CDR3 spans 15 amino acids. CDR3 sequence: CASSLDPGVAGELFF. The CDR3, as DNA: TGCGCCAGCAGCTTGGACCCAGGGGTGGCCGGGGAGCTGTTTTTT.

The V call is TRBV29-1, the J call TRBJ1-3; 11 bases are a match to TRBD1. Losses at the gene ends were 7 bases for V and 8 bases for J; bases not matched to a gene: 7. The germline CDR1 and CDR2 sequences are SQVTM and ANQGSEA. The CDR3 runs 13 residues. CDR3 region: CSAVGQGGHTIYF. Here the CDR3 DNA reads TGCAGCGCCGTGGGACAGGGGGGTCACACCATATATTTT.

V is TRBV29-1 and J is TRBJ1-6, with 7 bases identical to TRBD1. The CDR3 sequence is 14 residues long. Germline lookup yields CDR1 SQVTM and CDR2 ANQGSEA. Trimming took 4 bases from V and 7 from J; bases not matched to a gene: 7. CDR3 loop: CSVGGDSLNSPLHF. The CDR3 DNA reads TGCAGCGTTGGCGGGGACAGTCTAAATTCACCCCTCCACTTT.

This clone has a single count. CDR3 sequence (DNA): TGCGCCAGCAGTAGTAACACTGAAGCTTTCTTT. Amino acid sequence: CASSSNTEAFF. This chain uses TRBV5-1 with TRBJ1-1; D remains ambiguous. Germline assignment: CDR1 SGHRS and CDR2 YFSETQ. This CDR3 contains 11 residues. V was clipped by 5 bases and J by 2 bases, with 4 bases between them.

The chain has TRBV19 and TRBJ2-1, with D perhaps TRBD2 (6 bases). The ends were cut back, 3 bases at V and 7 bases at J, with 10 bases in the middle. The CDR3 covers 13 residues. Germline V gene lookup returns CDR1 LNHDA and CDR2 SQIVND (reference sequence). CDR3 loop: CASSMELANEQFF. For the CDR3, the DNA is TGTGCCAGTAGTATGGAACTAGCTAATGAGCAGTTCTTC.

V and J are TRBV9 and TRBJ2-1; possible D gene TRBD1, 6 bases. The ends were cut back, 0 bases at V and 5 bases at J, with 9 bases in the middle. CDR3 length: 14 amino acids. Germline assignment: CDR1 SGDLS and CDR2 YYNGEE. The CDR3 here is CASSVGGQDNEQFF. CDR3 nucleotides: TGTGCCAGCAGCGTAGGGGGGCAGGACAATGAGCAGTTCTTC.

The rearrangement links TRBV2 to TRBJ2-5, with a weak D call TRBD2 (5 bases). V shed 6 bases and J shed 5 bases, with 10 bases lying between them. This CDR3 contains 12 residues. Germline loops: CDR1 SNHLY, CDR2 FYNNEI. CDR3 sequence reads: CASRTTGETQYF. In DNA, the CDR3 is TGTGCCAGCAGGACGACGGGGGAGACCCAGTACTTC.

The chain combines TRBV21-1 with TRBJ2-2; TRBD2, as called in the table, went unchecked against the DNA. TRBV21-1 is a listed pseudogene. The CDR3 is 15 residues long. The CDR3 DNA is TGTGCCAGCAGCAAAGCGCGGCAGGGAGGCGGGGAGCTGTTTTTT. Translating it yields CASSKARQGGGELFF.